This T cell receptor (beta chain) was captured by sequencing in a study of blood T cell repertoires in COVID-19. Study context: T cells, B-cell-depleted T cells, or PBMCs supplied cDNA or gDNA.

Method: immunoSEQ multiplex PCR; TCRdb's copy keeps in-frame clones and lacks some. The sample includes some 53,000 clones, about nine tenths of them seen just once. V lost 0 bases and J lost 0, with 5 bases in between. There are 13 residues in the CDR3. The V gene's germline CDR1 is GTSNPN and CDR2 SVGIG (reference sequence). The receptor was isolated from a human donor in a cohort sampled during active COVID-19. The chain joins TRBV30 to TRBJ1-2, with unresolved D. The sequenced sample consisted of peripheral blood. For the CDR3, the DNA is TGTGCCTGGAGTGTACGGGCTAACTATGGCTACACCTTC. It codes for CAWSVRANYGYTF.